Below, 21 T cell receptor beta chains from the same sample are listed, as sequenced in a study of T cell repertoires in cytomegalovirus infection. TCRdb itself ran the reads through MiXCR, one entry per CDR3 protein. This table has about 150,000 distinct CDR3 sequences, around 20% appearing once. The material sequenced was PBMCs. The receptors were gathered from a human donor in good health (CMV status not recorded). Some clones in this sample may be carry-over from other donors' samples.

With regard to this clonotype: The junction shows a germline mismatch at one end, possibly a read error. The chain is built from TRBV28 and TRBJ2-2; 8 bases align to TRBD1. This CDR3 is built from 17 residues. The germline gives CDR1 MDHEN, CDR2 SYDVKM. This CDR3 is CASRFPPRDRNTEELFF. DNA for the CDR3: TGTGCCAGCAGGTTTCCTCCCCGGGACAGGAACACCGAGGAGCTGTTTTTT.

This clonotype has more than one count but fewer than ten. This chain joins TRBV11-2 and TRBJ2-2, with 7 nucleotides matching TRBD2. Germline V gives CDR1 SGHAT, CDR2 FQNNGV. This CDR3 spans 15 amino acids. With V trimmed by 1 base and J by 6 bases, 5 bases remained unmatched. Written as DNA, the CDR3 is TGTGCCAGCAGCTTAGTTCCCGGGAGGCCCGGGGAGCTGTTTTTT. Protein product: CASSLVPGRPGELFF.

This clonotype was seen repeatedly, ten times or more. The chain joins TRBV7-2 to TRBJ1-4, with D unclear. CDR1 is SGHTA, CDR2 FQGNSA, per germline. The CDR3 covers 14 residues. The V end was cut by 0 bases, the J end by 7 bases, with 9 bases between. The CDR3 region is CASSLAGVGEKLFF. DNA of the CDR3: TGTGCCAGCAGCTTAGCCGGGGTTGGTGAAAAACTGTTTTTT.

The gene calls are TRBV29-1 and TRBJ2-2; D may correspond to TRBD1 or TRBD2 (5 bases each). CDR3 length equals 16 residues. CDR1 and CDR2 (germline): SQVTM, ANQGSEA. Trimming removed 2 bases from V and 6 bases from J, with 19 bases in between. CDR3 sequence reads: CSVEFPATRGAGELFF. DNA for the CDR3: TGCAGCGTTGAATTCCCGGCGACCCGGGGCGCCGGGGAGCTGTTTTTT.

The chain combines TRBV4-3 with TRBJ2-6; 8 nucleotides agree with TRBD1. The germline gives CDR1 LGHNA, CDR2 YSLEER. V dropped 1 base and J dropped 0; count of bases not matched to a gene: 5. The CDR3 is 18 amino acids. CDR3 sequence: CASSQAGGAPSGANVLTF. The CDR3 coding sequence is TGCGCCAGCAGCCAAGCAGGGGGCGCGCCCTCTGGGGCCAACGTCCTGACTTTC.

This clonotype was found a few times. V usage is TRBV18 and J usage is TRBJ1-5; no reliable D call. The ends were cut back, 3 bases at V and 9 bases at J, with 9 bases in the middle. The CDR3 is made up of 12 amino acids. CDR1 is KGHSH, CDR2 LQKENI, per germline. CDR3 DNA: TGTGCCAGCTCACCGGACGTGGGGCCCCAGCATTTT. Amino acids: CASSPDVGPQHF.

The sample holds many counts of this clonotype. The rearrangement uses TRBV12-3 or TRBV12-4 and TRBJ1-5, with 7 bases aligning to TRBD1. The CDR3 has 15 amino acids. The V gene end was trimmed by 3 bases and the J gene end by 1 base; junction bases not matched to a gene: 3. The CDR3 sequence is CASSFGGQSNQPQHF. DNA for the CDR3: TGTGCCAGCAGTTTTGGGGGACAGAGCAATCAGCCCCAGCATTTT.

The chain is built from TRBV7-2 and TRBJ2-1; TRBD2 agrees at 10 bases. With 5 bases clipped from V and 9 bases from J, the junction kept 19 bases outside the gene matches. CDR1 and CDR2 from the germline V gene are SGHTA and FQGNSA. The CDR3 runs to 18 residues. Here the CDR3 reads CASSVNTGLATRAGEQFF. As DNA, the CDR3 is TGTGCCAGCAGCGTCAACACGGGACTAGCGACCAGAGCCGGTGAGCAGTTCTTC.

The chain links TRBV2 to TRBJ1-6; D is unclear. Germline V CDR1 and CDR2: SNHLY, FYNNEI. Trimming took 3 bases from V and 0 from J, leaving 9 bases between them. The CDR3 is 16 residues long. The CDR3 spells CASSEGISSYNSPLHF. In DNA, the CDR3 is TGTGCCAGCAGTGAGGGGATAAGCTCCTATAATTCACCCCTCCACTTT.

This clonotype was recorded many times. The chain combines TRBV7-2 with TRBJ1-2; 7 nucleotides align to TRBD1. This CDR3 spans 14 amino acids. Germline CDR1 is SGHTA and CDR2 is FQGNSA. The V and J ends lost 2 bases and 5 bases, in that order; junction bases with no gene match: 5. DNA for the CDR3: TGTGCCAGCAGCTTACCGGACAGGCCTTATGGCTACACCTTC. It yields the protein CASSLPDRPYGYTF.

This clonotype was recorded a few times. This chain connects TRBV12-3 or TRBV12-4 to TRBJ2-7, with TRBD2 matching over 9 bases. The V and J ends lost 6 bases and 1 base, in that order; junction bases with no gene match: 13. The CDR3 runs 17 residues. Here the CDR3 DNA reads TGTGCCAGCAGACCAGTCCCTAGCGGGGTACCTTCCTACGAGCAGTACTTC. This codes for CASRPVPSGVPSYEQYF.

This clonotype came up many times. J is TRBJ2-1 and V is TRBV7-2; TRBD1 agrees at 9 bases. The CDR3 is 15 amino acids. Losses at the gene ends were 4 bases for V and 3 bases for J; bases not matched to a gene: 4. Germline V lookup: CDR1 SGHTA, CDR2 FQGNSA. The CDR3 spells CASSSTTGGYNEQFF. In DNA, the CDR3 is TGTGCCAGCAGCTCGACGACAGGGGGCTACAATGAGCAGTTCTTC.

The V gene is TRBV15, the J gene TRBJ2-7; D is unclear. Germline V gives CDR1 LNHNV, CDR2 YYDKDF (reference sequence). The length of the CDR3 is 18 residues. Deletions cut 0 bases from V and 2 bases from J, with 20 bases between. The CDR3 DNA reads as TGTGCCACCAGCAGAGATCGCGGCAGCAACCTGCCAACCTACGAGCAGTACTTC. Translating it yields CATSRDRGSNLPTYEQYF.

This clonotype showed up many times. The CDR3 DNA reads as TGTGCCAGCATAGGGACTAGCGGGGGGGCGGTAAATGAGCAGTTCTTC. Translation: CASIGTSGGAVNEQFF. This chain links TRBV2 with TRBJ2-1; 16 nucleotides align to TRBD2. The CDR3 is made up of 16 amino acids. The junction had 7 bases not matched to a gene; V was cut back by 7 bases and J by 7 bases. From germline, CDR1 is SNHLY and CDR2 FYNNEI.

CDR3 DNA: TGTGCCAGCAGCTTAGCAGGGGGCGGCCAGTACTTC. Translating gives CASSLAGGGQYF. The rearrangement joins TRBV7-8 to TRBJ2-4, with TRBD1 matching over 7 bases. The CDR3 contains 12 residues. J lost 13 bases, V lost 0 bases, and 3 bases had no gene match. CDR1 and CDR2 (germline): SGHVS, FQNEAQ.

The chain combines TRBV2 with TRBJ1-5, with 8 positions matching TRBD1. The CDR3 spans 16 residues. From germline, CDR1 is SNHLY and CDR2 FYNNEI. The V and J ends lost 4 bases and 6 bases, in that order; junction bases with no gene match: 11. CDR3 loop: CASSGGQAQLVQPQHF. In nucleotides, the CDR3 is TGTGCCAGCAGTGGGGGACAGGCTCAATTAGTTCAGCCCCAGCATTTT.

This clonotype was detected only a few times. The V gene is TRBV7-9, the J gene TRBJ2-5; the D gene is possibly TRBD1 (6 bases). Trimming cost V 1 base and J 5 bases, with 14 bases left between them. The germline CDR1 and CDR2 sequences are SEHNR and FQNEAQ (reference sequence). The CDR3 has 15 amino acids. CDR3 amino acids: CASSLGAGDRETQYF. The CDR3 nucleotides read TGTGCCAGCAGCTTAGGGGCAGGGGATCGGGAGACCCAGTACTTC.

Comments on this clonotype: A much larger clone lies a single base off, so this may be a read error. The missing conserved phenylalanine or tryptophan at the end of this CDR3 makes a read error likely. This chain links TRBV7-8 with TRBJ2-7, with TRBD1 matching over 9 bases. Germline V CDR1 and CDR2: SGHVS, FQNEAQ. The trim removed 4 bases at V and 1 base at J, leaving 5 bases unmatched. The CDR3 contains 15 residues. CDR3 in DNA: TGTGCCAGCAGCTCTACAGGGGGCGCTTCCTACGAGCAGTACTAC. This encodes CASSSTGGASYEQYY.

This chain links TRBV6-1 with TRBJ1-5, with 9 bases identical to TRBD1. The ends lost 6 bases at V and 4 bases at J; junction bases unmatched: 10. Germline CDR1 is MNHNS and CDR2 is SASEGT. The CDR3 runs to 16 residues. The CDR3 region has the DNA TGTGCCAGCAGGGGACAGGGAGGAACGCAGAATCAGCCCCAGCATTTT. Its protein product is CASRGQGGTQNQPQHF.

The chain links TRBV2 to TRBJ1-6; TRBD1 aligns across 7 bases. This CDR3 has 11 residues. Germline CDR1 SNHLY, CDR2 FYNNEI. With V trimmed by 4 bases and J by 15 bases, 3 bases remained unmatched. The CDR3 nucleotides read TGTGCCAGCAGTGGTCGACAGGGCCTCCACTTT. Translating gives CASSGRQGLHF. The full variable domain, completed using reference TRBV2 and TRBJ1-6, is EPEVTQTPSHQVTQMGQEVILRCVPISNHLYFYWYRQILGQKVEFLVSFYNNEISEKSEIFDDQFSVERPDGSNFTLKIRSTKLEDSAMYFCASSGRQGLHFGNGTRLTVT.

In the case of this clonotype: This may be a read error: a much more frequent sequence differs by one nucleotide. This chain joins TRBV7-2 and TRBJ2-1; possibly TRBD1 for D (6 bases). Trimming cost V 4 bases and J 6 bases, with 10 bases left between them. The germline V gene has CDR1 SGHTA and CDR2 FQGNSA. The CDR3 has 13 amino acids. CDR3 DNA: TGTGCCAGCAGCTCCTCACAGGGCAATGAGCAGTTCTTC. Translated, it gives CASSSSQGNEQFF. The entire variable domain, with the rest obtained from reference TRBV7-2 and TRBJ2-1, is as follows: GAGVSQSPSNKVTEKGKDVELRCDPISGHTALYWYRQSLGQGLEFLIYFQGNSAPDKSGLPSDRFSAERTGGSVSTLTIQRTQQEDSAVYLCASSSSQGNEQFFGPGTRLTVL.